The 21 T cell receptor beta chains listed next were all sequenced from one sample in a study of vaccination and CD4 T cells after COVID-19. Their antigens are not known. Researchers used the Oncomine TCR Beta short-read assay to sequence DNA from cultured CD4+ T cells. Using its own MiXCR run on the PCR reads, TCRdb lists one record per CDR3 protein. Of about 13,000 distinct CDR3 sequences listed, 40% to 55% were seen once; the top ten hold about 8.2%. Treatment of the sample: approximately 10-day PBMC culture with coronavirus spike peptide pools or control peptides (ViraFEST assay). Sequenced here: CD4+ T cells from blood, cultured in vitro, sampled after SARS-CoV-2 vaccination. The receptors originated from a human donor who had recovered from COVID-19.

J is TRBJ2-7 and V is TRBV20-1, with 8 positions matching TRBD1. The CDR3 sequence is 13 residues long. Germline CDR1 reads DFQATT; CDR2 reads SNEGSKA (reference sequence). V lost 6 bases and J lost 3; bases outside the gene matches: 7. The CDR3 DNA reads as TGCAGTGCCCCCGGGACAGGCCTCTACGAGCAGTACTTC. Translating gives CSAPGTGLYEQYF.

The genes are TRBV11-1 and TRBJ2-4; possibly TRBD1 for D (6 bases). The V and J ends lost 5 bases and 8 bases respectively, with 19 bases between them. Germline CDR1 SGHAT, CDR2 FQDESV (reference sequence). The CDR3 runs to 15 residues. The CDR3 bases are TGTGCCAGCAGCGCAGGGGTACAGGACATCGACATTCAGTACTTC. Protein sequence: CASSAGVQDIDIQYF.

The chain has TRBV21-1 and TRBJ1-2; the tabulated D call, TRBD1, remains unverified against the DNA. TRBV21-1 is annotated as a pseudogene. CDR3 length: 13 amino acids. In nucleotides, the CDR3 is TGTGCCAGCATGACAGGCGCTAACTATGGCTACACCTTC. Translation: CASMTGANYGYTF.

This chain uses TRBV28 with TRBJ1-6; TRBD1 is a possible D gene (5 bases). Germline V gene sequence: CDR1 MDHEN, CDR2 SYDVKM. The CDR3 consists of 18 residues. The germline V and J ends were trimmed by 7 bases and 2 bases, with 21 bases remaining between them. The CDR3 region is CASMVGYQGGTYNSPLHF. The CDR3, as DNA: TGTGCCAGCATGGTGGGGTATCAGGGAGGAACCTATAATTCACCCCTCCACTTT.

This chain joins TRBV25-1 and TRBJ2-2; 7 bases map to TRBD1. V shed 7 bases and J 1 base; nucleotides not matched to a gene: 6. In germline, CDR1 is MGHDK, CDR2 SYGVNS. The CDR3 runs 15 residues. This CDR3 is CASTPRTGNTGELFF. CDR3 nucleotide sequence: TGTGCCAGCACCCCGCGGACAGGGAACACCGGGGAGCTGTTTTTT.

V gene TRBV20-1 combines with J gene TRBJ2-5, with D maybe TRBD1 (6 bases). Deletions cut 7 bases from V and 1 base from J, with 7 bases between. The CDR3 contains 11 residues. Germline CDR1 is DFQATT and CDR2 is SNEGSKA (reference sequence). The CDR3 reads CSGRGQETQYF. CDR3 bases: TGCAGTGGCAGGGGCCAAGAGACCCAGTACTTC.

This clonotype has more than one count but fewer than ten. This sequence joins TRBV7-2 and TRBJ2-3, with TRBD2 identical over 9 bases. The CDR3 has 17 amino acids. With 3 bases clipped from V and 0 bases from J, the junction kept 7 bases outside the gene matches. Germline CDR1 is SGHTA and CDR2 is FQGNSA. The CDR3, as DNA: TGTGCCAGCAGCTTCTTCCTAGCGGGACCGAGCACAGATACGCAGTATTTT. Translated, it gives CASSFFLAGPSTDTQYF.

V is TRBV5-6 and J is TRBJ2-5; 7 nucleotides line up with TRBD1. There are 16 residues in the CDR3. Germline loops: CDR1 SGHDT, CDR2 YYEEEE. V was pared by 7 bases and J by 1 base, with 13 bases of the junction left unmatched. The CDR3 reads CASRRQGAFVQETQYF. The CDR3 region has the DNA TGTGCCAGCCGTCGACAGGGCGCTTTTGTCCAAGAGACCCAGTACTTC. Variable domain in full (rest from reference TRBV5-6 and TRBJ2-5): DAGVTQSPTHLIKTRGQQVTLRCSPKSGHDTVSWYQQALGQGPQFIFQYYEEEERQRGNFPDRFSGHQFPNYSSELNVNALLLGDSALYLCASRRQGAFVQETQYFGPGTRLLVL.

The chain uses TRBV6-4 and TRBJ2-2; D unresolved. The ends were cut back, 0 bases at V and 4 bases at J, with 3 bases in the middle. CDR1 and CDR2 from the germline V gene are MRHNA and SNTAGT. The CDR3 has 13 residues. The CDR3 reads CASSDSATGELFF. The CDR3 bases are TGTGCCAGCAGTGACTCTGCCACCGGGGAGCTGTTTTTT.

The chain is built from TRBV5-1 and TRBJ1-1, with 7 nucleotides matching TRBD1. The J segment lost 7 bases and the V segment lost 4 bases, leaving 7 bases of the junction unmatched. CDR3 length: 13 amino acids. CDR1 is SGHRS, CDR2 YFSETQ, per germline. This CDR3 reads CASSAQGTGEAFF. The CDR3 DNA sequence: TGCGCCAGCAGCGCACAGGGGACCGGTGAAGCTTTCTTT.

This clonotype came up once. The gene calls are TRBV30 and TRBJ2-7, with a weak D call TRBD2 (6 bases). CDR1 and CDR2 from the germline V gene are GTSNPN and SVGIG (reference sequence). The CDR3 has 11 residues. The ends were cut back, 1 base at V and 9 bases at J, with 10 bases in the middle. CDR3 in amino acids: CAWSGRGGQYF. Here the CDR3 DNA reads TGTGCCTGGAGTGGACGGGGAGGGCAGTACTTC.

This clonotype was recorded a few times. CDR3 DNA: TGTGCCAGCAGCTCCCGACCGGGACAGGGCGATCAGCCCCAGCATTTT. Translating gives CASSSRPGQGDQPQHF. The chain links TRBV5-6 to TRBJ1-5; 9 nucleotides line up with TRBD1. With 3 bases clipped from V and 5 bases from J, the junction kept 9 bases outside the gene matches. This CDR3 spans 16 amino acids. Germline V lookup: CDR1 SGHDT, CDR2 YYEEEE.

This rearrangement joins TRBV19 to TRBJ2-7, with D perhaps given as TRBD1 or TRBD2 (6 bases each). Germline loops: CDR1 LNHDA, CDR2 SQIVND (reference sequence). The V end was cut by 1 base, the J end by 0 bases, with 10 bases between. This CDR3 spans 15 amino acids. In DNA, the CDR3 is TGTGCCAGTAGTATAGGGGGGGCCCGCTCCTACGAGCAGTACTTC. It specifies CASSIGGARSYEQYF.

This clonotype is medium-sized by share. J is TRBJ1-5 and V is TRBV2; the D is unclear. From germline, CDR1 is SNHLY and CDR2 FYNNEI. V gave up 5 bases and J gave up 9 bases, with 17 bases separating them. CDR3 length: 14 amino acids. The CDR3 nucleotides read TGTGCCAGCAGTTTTTTTGGGGAATACAGGCCCCAGCATTTT. Its translation: CASSFFGEYRPQHF.

The chain combines TRBV29-1 with TRBJ2-1, with D unresolved. V was trimmed by 5 bases and J by 4 bases, leaving 15 bases between them. The CDR3 consists of 14 residues. The germline CDR1 and CDR2 sequences are SQVTM and ANQGSEA. The CDR3 nucleotides read TGCAGCGTTAGTAGGTCTCGCTCTTACAATGAGCAGTTCTTC. This codes for CSVSRSRSYNEQFF.

V and J are TRBV20-1 and TRBJ2-5; 8 bases agree with TRBD1. With V trimmed by 5 bases and J by 5 bases, 10 bases remained unmatched. CDR1 is DFQATT and CDR2 is SNEGSKA in the germline V gene (reference sequence). This CDR3 contains 14 residues. The CDR3 loop reads CSAARQGFRETQYF. The CDR3 DNA is TGCAGTGCTGCCCGACAGGGGTTTAGGGAGACCCAGTACTTC.

The chain combines TRBV28 with TRBJ2-7; D is perhaps TRBD1 or TRBD2 (5 bases each). With 5 bases removed from V and 3 bases from J, the gap between germline ends came to 17 bases. Germline CDR1 is MDHEN and CDR2 is SYDVKM. The CDR3 runs 15 residues. Here the CDR3 DNA reads TGTGCCAGCAGTCATACCCAGGGAGAGGGCTACGAGCAGTACTTC. Translating it yields CASSHTQGEGYEQYF.

V and J are TRBV15 and TRBJ2-5, with D perhaps matching TRBD2 (5 bases). Trimming removed 5 bases at V and 5 bases at J, with 9 bases between. CDR3 length equals 12 residues. Germline V gives CDR1 LNHNV, CDR2 YYDKDF (reference sequence). The CDR3 loop is CATSQTRETQYF. CDR3 coding DNA: TGTGCCACCAGCCAAACTAGGGAGACCCAGTACTTC.

This clonotype was seen more than once but under ten times. The chain is built from TRBV6-1 and TRBJ2-7; TRBD2 matches 12 bases. Germline loops: CDR1 MNHNS, CDR2 SASEGT. CDR3 size: 14 residues. J gave up 3 bases and V 5 bases, and 2 bases lay outside the gene matches. The CDR3 DNA reads as TGTGCCAGCAGTCGGACTAGCGGGGTCTACGAGCAGTACTTC. This sequence encodes CASSRTSGVYEQYF.

The rearrangement links TRBV20-1 to TRBJ2-3; D unresolved. Trimming took off 3 bases at V and 0 bases at J, with 10 bases between the two ends. CDR1 DFQATT and CDR2 SNEGSKA come from the germline V gene (reference sequence). The CDR3 totals 14 residues. CDR3 region: CSASGIPSTDTQYF. The CDR3 bases are TGCAGTGCTAGTGGAATCCCAAGCACAGATACGCAGTATTTT.

This sequence joins TRBV5-1 and TRBJ2-7; no definite D call. The V gene's germline CDR1 is SGHRS and CDR2 YFSETQ. With 3 bases removed from V and 0 bases from J, the gap between germline ends came to 10 bases. The CDR3 totals 14 residues. This CDR3 reads CASSSLGFSYEQYF. The CDR3 bases are TGCGCCAGCAGCTCTCTAGGCTTCTCCTACGAGCAGTACTTC.